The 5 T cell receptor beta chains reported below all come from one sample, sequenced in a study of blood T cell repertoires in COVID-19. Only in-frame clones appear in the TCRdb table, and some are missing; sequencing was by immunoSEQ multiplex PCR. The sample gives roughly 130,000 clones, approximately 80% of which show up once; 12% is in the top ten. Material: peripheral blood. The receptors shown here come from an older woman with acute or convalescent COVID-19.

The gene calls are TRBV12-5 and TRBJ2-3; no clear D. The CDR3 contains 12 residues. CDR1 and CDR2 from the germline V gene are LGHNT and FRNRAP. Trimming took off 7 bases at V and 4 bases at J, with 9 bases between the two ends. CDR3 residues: CASALSSDTQYF. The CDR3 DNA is TGTGCTAGTGCCCTATCCTCAGATACGCAGTATTTT.

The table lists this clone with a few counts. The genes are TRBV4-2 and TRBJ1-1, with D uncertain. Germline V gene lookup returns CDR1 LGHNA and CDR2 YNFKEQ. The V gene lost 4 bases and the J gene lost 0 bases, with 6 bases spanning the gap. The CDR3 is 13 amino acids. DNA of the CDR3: TGTGCCAGCAGCCGAACTTTGAACACTGAAGCTTTCTTT. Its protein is CASSRTLNTEAFF.

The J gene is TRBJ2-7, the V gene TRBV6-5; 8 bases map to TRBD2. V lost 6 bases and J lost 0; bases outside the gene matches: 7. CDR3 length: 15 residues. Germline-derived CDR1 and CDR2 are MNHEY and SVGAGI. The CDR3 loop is CASSLSGDPSYEQYF. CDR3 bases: TGTGCCAGCAGCCTTAGCGGGGACCCCTCCTACGAGCAGTACTTC.

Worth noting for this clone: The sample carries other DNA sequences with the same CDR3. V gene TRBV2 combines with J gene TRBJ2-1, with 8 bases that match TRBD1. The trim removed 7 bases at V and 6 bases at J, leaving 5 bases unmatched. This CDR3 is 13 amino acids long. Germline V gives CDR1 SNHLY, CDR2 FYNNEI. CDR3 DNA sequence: TGTGCCAGCACCTTACAGGGGGGCAATGAGCAGTTCTTC. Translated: CASTLQGGNEQFF.

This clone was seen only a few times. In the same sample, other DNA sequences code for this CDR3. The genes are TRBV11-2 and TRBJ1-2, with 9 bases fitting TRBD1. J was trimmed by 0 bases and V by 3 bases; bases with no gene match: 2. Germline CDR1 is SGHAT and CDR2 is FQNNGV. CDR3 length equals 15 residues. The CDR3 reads CASSLDRGSNYGYTF. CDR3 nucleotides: TGTGCCAGCAGCTTGGACAGGGGTTCTAACTATGGCTACACCTTC.